The present T cell receptor beta chain was sequenced within a study of cytomegalovirus exposure and HLA in healthy donors. Study at large: Both the 100 to 150 validation repertoires and the 600 to 700 first-cohort repertoires used the same platform, as reported by a later analysis.

Germline lookup yields CDR1 MGHRA and CDR2 YSYEKL. V lost 0 bases and J lost 3; bases outside the gene matches: 6. CDR3 size: 17 residues. Whole-study results and caveats: Most sequenced TCRs were rare (though some public TCRs occurred in many donors). The classifier, whose performance was assessed in both the original and validation cohorts, reportedly diagnosed cytomegalovirus status with high specificity and sensitivity. The study labeled fewer than 200 TCR beta chains cytomegalovirus-associated.

To note about this clone: Antigen specificity is unknown.

Data came from immunoSEQ multiplex PCR; TCRdb stores just in-frame clones and leaves some out. The table lists some 150,000 clones, around 88% of them singletons. The TCR originated in a man aged 18 to 29 in good health and CMV-seropositive. The rearrangement uses TRBV4-1 and TRBJ2-5; TRBD2 matches at 11 bases. The source material was PBMCs. The CDR3 nucleotides read TGCGCCAGCAGCCAAGAAACTAGCGGGAGAGGGAAAGAGACCCAGTACTTC. Translating gives CASSQETSGRGKETQYF.